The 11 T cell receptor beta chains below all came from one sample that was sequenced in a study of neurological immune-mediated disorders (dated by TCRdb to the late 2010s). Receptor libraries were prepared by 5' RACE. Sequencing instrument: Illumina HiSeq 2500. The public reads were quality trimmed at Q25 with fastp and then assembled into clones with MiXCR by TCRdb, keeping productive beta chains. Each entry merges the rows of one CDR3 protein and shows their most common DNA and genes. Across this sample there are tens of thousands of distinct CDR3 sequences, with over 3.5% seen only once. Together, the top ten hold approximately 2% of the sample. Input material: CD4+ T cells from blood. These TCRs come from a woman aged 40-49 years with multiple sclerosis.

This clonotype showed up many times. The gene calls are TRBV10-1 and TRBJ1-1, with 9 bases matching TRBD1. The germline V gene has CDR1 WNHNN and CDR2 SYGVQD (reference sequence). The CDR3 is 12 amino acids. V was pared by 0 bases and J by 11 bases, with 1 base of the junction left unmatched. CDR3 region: CASSESGTGAFF. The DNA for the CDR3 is TGCGCCAGCAGTGAGTCCGGGACAGGGGCTTTCTTT.

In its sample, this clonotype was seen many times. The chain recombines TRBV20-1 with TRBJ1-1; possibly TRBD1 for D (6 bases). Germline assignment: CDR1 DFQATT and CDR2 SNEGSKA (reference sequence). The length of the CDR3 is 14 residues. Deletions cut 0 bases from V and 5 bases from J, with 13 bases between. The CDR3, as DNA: TGCAGTGCTAGAGAGAGGGGGGTATGGACTGAAGCTTTCTTT. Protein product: CSARERGVWTEAFF.

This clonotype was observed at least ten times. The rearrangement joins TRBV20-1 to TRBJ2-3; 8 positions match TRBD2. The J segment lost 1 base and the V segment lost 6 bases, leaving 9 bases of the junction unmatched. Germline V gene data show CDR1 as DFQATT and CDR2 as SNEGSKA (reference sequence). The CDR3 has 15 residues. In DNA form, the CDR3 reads TGCAGTGCCCCGGCGGGGGGCGTGGGCACAGATACGCAGTATTTT. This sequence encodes CSAPAGGVGTDTQYF.

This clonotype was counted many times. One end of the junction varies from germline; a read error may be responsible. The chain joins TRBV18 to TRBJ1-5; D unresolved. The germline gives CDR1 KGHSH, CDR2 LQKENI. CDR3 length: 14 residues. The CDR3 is CASSTDWSSQPQHF. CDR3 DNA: TGTGCCAGCTCAACAGACTGGAGCAGTCAGCCCCAGCATTTT.

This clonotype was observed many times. The CDR3 DNA sequence: TGTGCCAGCAGACTCCAAACAGGGGGCAACTATGGCTACACCTTC. It codes for CASRLQTGGNYGYTF. The chain employs TRBV6-6 and TRBJ1-2; 9 positions agree with TRBD1. Germline loops: CDR1 MNHNY, CDR2 SVGAGI (reference sequence). This CDR3 spans 15 amino acids. The V and J ends lost 6 bases and 2 bases, in that order; junction bases with no gene match: 7.

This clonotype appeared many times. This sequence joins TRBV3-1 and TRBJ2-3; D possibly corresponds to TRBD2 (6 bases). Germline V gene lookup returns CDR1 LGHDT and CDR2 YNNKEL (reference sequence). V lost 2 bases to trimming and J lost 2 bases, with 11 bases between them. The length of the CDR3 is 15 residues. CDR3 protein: CASSQPGATTDTQYF. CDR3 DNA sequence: TGTGCCAGCAGCCAACCGGGAGCGACCACAGATACGCAGTATTTT.

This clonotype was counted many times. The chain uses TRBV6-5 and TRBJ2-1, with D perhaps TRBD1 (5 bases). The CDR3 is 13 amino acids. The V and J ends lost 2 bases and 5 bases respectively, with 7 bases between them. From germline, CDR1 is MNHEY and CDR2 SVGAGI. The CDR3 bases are TGTGCCAGCAGTTACCCACAGGACAATGAGCAGTTCTTC. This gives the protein CASSYPQDNEQFF.

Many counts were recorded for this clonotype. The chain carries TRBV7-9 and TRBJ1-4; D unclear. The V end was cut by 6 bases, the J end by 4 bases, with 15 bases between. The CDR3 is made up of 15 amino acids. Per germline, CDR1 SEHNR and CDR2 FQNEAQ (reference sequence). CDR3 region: CASSFPVGINEKLFF. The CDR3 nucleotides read TGTGCCAGCAGTTTTCCCGTTGGGATTAATGAAAAACTGTTTTTT. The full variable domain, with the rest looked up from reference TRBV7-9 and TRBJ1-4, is DTGVSQNPRHKITKRGQNVTFRCDPISEHNRLYWYRQTLGQGPEFLTYFQNEAQLEKSRLLSDRFSAERPKGSFSTLEIQRTEQGDSAMYLCASSFPVGINEKLFFGSGTQLSVL.

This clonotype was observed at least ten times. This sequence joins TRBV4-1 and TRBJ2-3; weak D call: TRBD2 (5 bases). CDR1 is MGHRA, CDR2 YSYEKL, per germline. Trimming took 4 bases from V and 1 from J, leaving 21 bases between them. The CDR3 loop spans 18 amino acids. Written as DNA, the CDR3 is TGCGCCAGCAGCCCCCGAGGGCCCACCGCTAGAGGCACAGATACGCAGTATTTT. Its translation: CASSPRGPTARGTDTQYF.

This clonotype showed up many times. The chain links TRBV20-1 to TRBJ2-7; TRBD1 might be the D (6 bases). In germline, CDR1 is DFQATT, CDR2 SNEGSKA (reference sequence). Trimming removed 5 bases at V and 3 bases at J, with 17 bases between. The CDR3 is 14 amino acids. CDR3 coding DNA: TGCAGTGCTCTAGAGTTGGGCAGGGGCTACGAGCAGTACTTC. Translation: CSALELGRGYEQYF.

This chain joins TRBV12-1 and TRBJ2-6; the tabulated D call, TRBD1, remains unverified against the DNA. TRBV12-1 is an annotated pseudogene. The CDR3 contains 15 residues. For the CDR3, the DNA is TGTGCCAGCAGCTTTACAGGGGTTTGGGCCAACGTCCTGACTTTC. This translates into CASSFTGVWANVLTF.